Described below is a single TCR beta chain sequence and its context. Its target is not known. This CDR3 has 13 residues. The germline CDR1 and CDR2 sequences are MDHEN and SYDVKM. This entry is derived from a study of CXCR3-negative and CXCR3-positive naive CD8 T cells. Study findings and constraints: Naive cells, whether CXCR3-negative or CXCR3-positive, had similar TRBV-TRBJ usage, while memory cells differed. Memory CD8+ cells showed much lower diversity, while both naive subsets were comparably high.

Triplicates of a few hundred thousand cells were sorted from each CD8+ T cell subset. Each TRB cDNA library was prepared by 5' RACE (with UMI labels). TCRdb re-analyzed the 5' RACE reads; it lists each CDR3 protein once, without DNA. The table lists just under 45,000 distinct CDR3 sequences. This sequence joins TRBV28 and TRBJ2-7; TCRdb's D call of TRBD2 is untestable without DNA. The sequenced material came from memory CD8+ T cells from blood. The sequence was obtained from a human donor in good health. Some clones in this sample may be carry-over from other donors' samples. The CDR3 protein is CASSIVLGSEQYF.